This T cell receptor beta chain is from a study of identical twins. Study-wide results and limits: The authors noted that invariant MAIT and iNKT cells could partly confound zero-insertion analyses.

Turning to this clonotype: Its antigen remains unidentified.

TCRdb analysed the 5' RACE reads with MiXCR anew, one entry per CDR3 protein. The table has some 790,000 distinct CDR3 sequences, 15% to 20% seen once. Germline V gene sequence: CDR1 SNHLY, CDR2 FYNNEI. Trimming removed 6 bases from V and 11 bases from J; junction bases left unmatched: 13. The CDR3 loop spans 14 amino acids. These records were also assigned to another study, of T cells expressing NK-cell markers. That source adds: Just one sequenced donor of eight was HCMV-seronegative, while seven were seropositive. The authors applied an anti-gamma-delta TCR antibody in several experiments, and it restricted sorting to alpha-beta TCR T cells.

V is TRBV2 and J is TRBJ1-1; 9 bases agree with TRBD1. Material for sequencing was PBMCs. This sequence was found in a woman aged 18-29 years in good health. Written as DNA, the CDR3 is TGTGCCAGCAGCTTGGACAGGGGACGTTCGAGGGCTTTCTTT. Protein sequence: CASSLDRGRSRAFF. The full variable domain, in which reference TRBV2 and TRBJ1-1 provide the parts outside the CDR3, is EPEVTQTPSHQVTQMGQEVILRCVPISNHLYFYWYRQILGQKVEFLVSFYNNEISEKSEIFDDQFSVERPDGSNFTLKIRSTKLEDSAMYFCASSLDRGRSRAFFGQGTRLTVV.